This entry concerns a single TCR beta chain. The antigen is not known. The V gene's germline CDR1 is MNHNY and CDR2 SVGAGI (reference sequence). CDR3 length: 14 residues. V dropped 2 bases and J dropped 4; count of bases not matched to a gene: 5. This sample is drawn from a study of cytomegalovirus exposure and HLA in healthy donors. Primers included in the PCR were 60 Vbeta and 13 Jbeta primers. Profiling relied on immunoSEQ multiplex PCR, and the TCRdb table lists in-frame clones only, not all of them. This table has 50,000 to 60,000 clones, 75% to 80% appearing once. At collection, donors were nominally healthy, but unrecorded immune exposures were probable. Study conclusions and caveats: According to an earlier analysis, most TCR beta V segments yielded productive rearrangements about 87% or about 30% of the time. A later analysis reported that several of the most significant clusters appeared to be linked to common viral pathogens, among them Epstein-Barr virus. Researchers reported from a later analysis that most CMV-associated TCR beta chains appeared HLA-restricted.

V is TRBV6-6 and J is TRBJ2-7, with 7 bases identical to TRBD1. Sequencing was carried out using PBMCs. The clonotype comes from a female donor in good health and CMV-seronegative. As DNA, the CDR3 is TGTGCCAGCAGTTACCGGGACAGTCCTTACGAGCAGTACTTC. Protein sequence: CASSYRDSPYEQYF.